Listed below are T cell receptor beta chains from one sample, sequenced in a study of Ad26.COV2.S vaccination and SARS-CoV-2 variants. The data were produced by immunoSEQ multiplex PCR, yet TCRdb's version contains in-frame clones alone and is incomplete. Of around 450,000 clones in the sample, roughly 90% were seen once. This specimen consisted of peripheral blood, obtained in a trial of Ad26.COV2.S vaccine versus placebo. The receptors originated from a person aged 18-60 years who received the Ad26.COV2.S COVID-19 vaccine or a placebo. The CDR3 runs from the conserved cysteine through the conserved F or W. The D gene is left open where the match is weak. Not every row has a clone size; where given, it reads once, few, many or a size class.

J gene | D gene | clone size | V gene | CDR3 DNA | CDR3 protein
TRBJ1-6 | NA | few | TRBV4-1 | TGCGCCAGCAGCCAAGCAACGAGCTCCTATAATTCACCCCTCCACTTT | CASSQATSSYNSPLHF
TRBJ2-7 | NA | NA | TRBV11-3 | TGTGCCAGCAGCTTACAGGGTACCACTACTGACGAGCAGTACTTC | CASSLQGTTTDEQYF
TRBJ1-2 | NA | NA | TRBV5-6 | TGTGCCAGCAGCTTGGTGTTTGGGGTCGGCTACACCTTC | CASSLVFGVGYTF
TRBJ2-7 | NA | NA | TRBV5-6 | TGTGCCAGCAGCTTGGCGATTGCGTTTACCCAGAGCTCCTACGAGCAGTACTTC | CASSLAIAFTQSSYEQYF
TRBJ1-1 | TRBD1 | NA | TRBV7-8 | TGTGCCAGCAGCTGGTACCCCGGGACAGGGAACACTGAAGCTTTCTTT | CASSWYPGTGNTEAFF
TRBJ2-5 | NA | NA | TRBV10-2 | TGCGCCAGCAGTGACAGAGGACGGCAAGAGACCCAGTACTTC | CASSDRGRQETQYF
TRBJ2-1 | NA | NA | TRBV18 | TGTGCCAGCTCACCACAGCGGTCCAGGGGTTTAAATGAGCAGTTCTTC | CASSPQRSRGLNEQFF
TRBJ1-2 | NA | NA | TRBV18 | TGTGCCAGCTCACCGGGGCCGCGGTATGGCTACACCTTC | CASSPGPRYGYTF
TRBJ2-3 | TRBD2 | NA | TRBV6-5 | TGTGCCAGCAGTTACGGGACTCTAGCGGGCACAGATACGCAGTATTTT | CASSYGTLAGTDTQYF
TRBJ1-2 | NA | NA | TRBV28 | TGTGCCAGCAGTTTATTTGACAGGCGAATAAACTATGGCTACACCTTC | CASSLFDRRINYGYTF
TRBJ1-4 | TRBD1 | NA | TRBV6-2/TRBV6-3 | TGTGCCAGCAGTTACCTCGGGACAGGGAACGAAAAACTGTTTTTT | CASSYLGTGNEKLFF
TRBJ2-1 | NA | NA | TRBV7-3 | TGTGCCAGCAGCTTAAGACGCAGCTATGAGCAGTTCTTC | CASSLRRSYEQFF
TRBJ2-1 | NA | NA | TRBV5-5 | TGTGCCAGCAGCTTGCCTAGCAAGGCCAATGAGCAGTTCTTC | CASSLPSKANEQFF
TRBJ1-2 | NA | NA | TRBV28 | TGTGCCAGCAGTGCCCCCGGGACGGTTAACTATGGCTACACCTTC | CASSAPGTVNYGYTF
TRBJ2-7 | TRBD1 | NA | TRBV10-1 | TGCGCCAGCAACGTTCCGGGACAGGGCTACGAGCAGTACTTC | CASNVPGQGYEQYF
TRBJ2-1 | TRBD1 | NA | TRBV5-6 | TGTGCCAGCAGCCTGACAGGGGGCAATGAGCAGTTCTTC | CASSLTGGNEQFF
TRBJ2-5 | NA | NA | TRBV6-2/TRBV6-3 | TGTGCCAGCAGTTACTTGGTGGTGGGACTCGGCGGGCAAGAGACCCAGTACTTC | CASSYLVVGLGGQETQYF
TRBJ1-6 | NA | NA | TRBV30 | TGTGCCTGGAGTTGGACAGCCTATAATTCACCCCTCCACTTT | CAWSWTAYNSPLHF
TRBJ2-5 | TRBD2 | NA | TRBV6-6 | TGTGCCAGCAGTCCCCTTGGGGCGGGGGGCCCCTCGGTGGAGACCCAGTACTTC | CASSPLGAGGPSVETQYF
TRBJ2-2 | NA | NA | TRBV6-5 | TGTGCCAGCAGTTACTCCGGCAGGTTACACACCGGGGAGCTGTTTTTT | CASSYSGRLHTGELFF
TRBJ2-4 | NA | NA | TRBV7-2 | TGTGCCAGCAGCTCGCAAATGGGACTAGCCAAAAACATTCAGTACTTC | CASSSQMGLAKNIQYF
TRBJ2-7 | TRBD2 | NA | TRBV27 | TGTGCCAGCAGTCCGATCGGACTAGCGGCCTCCTCCTACGAGCAGTACTTC | CASSPIGLAASSYEQYF
TRBJ2-7 | TRBD1 | NA | TRBV5-4 | TGTGCCAGCAACCCGGACAGGGACTACGAGCAGTACTTC | CASNPDRDYEQYF
TRBJ1-6 | NA | once | TRBV27 | TGTGCCAGCAGTTTAGAGAGGGCTCGACGGGATTCACCCCTCCACTTT | CASSLERARRDSPLHF
TRBJ2-7 | TRBD1 | NA | TRBV19 | TGTGCCAGTAGTTTTACAGGGGACTCCTACGAGCAGTACTTC | CASSFTGDSYEQYF
TRBJ2-2 | NA | NA | TRBV5-1 | TGCGCCAGCAGCTTGAACACCGGGGAGCTGTTTTTT | CASSLNTGELFF
TRBJ2-1 | NA | NA | TRBV5-3 | TGTGCCAGAAGCCAAAGCGGAGGGGGCCGGTGTGAGCAGTTCTTC | CARSQSGGGRCEQFF
TRBJ1-5 | TRBD1 | NA | TRBV28 | TGTGCCAGTAGCGGTACAGGGGGTAGGAATCAGCCCCAGCATTTT | CASSGTGGRNQPQHF
TRBJ2-5 | NA | NA | TRBV7-3 | TGTGCCAGCAGCGCACTTGGGGGAGAGACCCAGTACTTC | CASSALGGETQYF